This entry concerns a single T cell receptor beta chain. Germline V lookup: CDR1 ENHRY, CDR2 SYGVKD. Trimming shortened V by 5 bases and J by 7 bases, and 8 bases separated the two germline ends. The CDR3 contains 11 residues. The sample belongs to a study of control samples from healthy donors and cancer patients. Assay: immunoSEQ multiplex PCR; the TCRdb copy retains only in-frame clones and omits some. This sample has about 75,000 clones, with about 95% found just once. The source material was blood. V is TRBV10-3 and J is TRBJ1-1; perhaps TRBD1 as D (5 bases). This receptor was obtained from a woman aged 40 to 50 in good health. Here the CDR3 reads CAISSDSEAFF. CDR3 DNA: TGTGCCATCAGTTCCGACAGTGAAGCTTTCTTT.